This is a list of T cell receptor beta chains from one sample in a study of blood T cell repertoires in COVID-19. Profiled with immunoSEQ multiplex PCR; TCRdb holds only in-frame clones, not every one. This table holds 200,000 to 250,000 clones, around nine tenths found once. What was sequenced was peripheral blood. Receptor source: a man in his 60s with COVID-19, enrolled during active disease. Each CDR3 is given without its conserved first and last residue. Each record gives: V gene, J gene, CDR3 protein.

TRBV5-4	TRBJ1-2	ASSLDRDTYGYT
TRBV4-2	TRBJ2-3	ASSQASGGRYTDTQY
TRBV6-5	TRBJ1-1	ASKGDMNTEAF
TRBV6-4	TRBJ2-5	ASSPPGQGSPETQY
TRBV18	TRBJ1-5	ASSPGHNQPQH
TRBV5-1	TRBJ1-2	ATHTGSGQGGQGYT
TRBV5-8	TRBJ2-7	ASSIRLAGGPEQY
TRBV27	TRBJ1-4	ASSLFFSGGEKLF
TRBV2	TRBJ2-7	ASSRGQGAYYEQY
TRBV30	TRBJ2-2	AWTLAANANTGELF
TRBV5-1	TRBJ2-7	ASSFSLSGGDYEQY
TRBV7-3	TRBJ1-1	ASSLDSHTEAF
TRBV19	TRBJ2-1	ASRSGLAGIDEQF
TRBV19	TRBJ1-2	ASSIGHQANYGYT
TRBV7-3	TRBJ2-6	ASSPQPSRGYRLGANVLT
TRBV28	TRBJ2-7	ASRGSNVYEQY
TRBV4-2	TRBJ1-1	ASSQSGTGDTEAF
TRBV6-5	TRBJ1-2	ASSLTGFIGGYT
TRBV21-1	TRBJ1-6	ASSSPGGSSYNSPLH
TRBV5-1	TRBJ1-2	ASSTTGDDYGYT
TRBV2	TRBJ1-2	ASSDYDTANYGYT
TRBV29-1	TRBJ1-2	SVVTGDYGYT
TRBV5-1	TRBJ2-7	ASRRTWDPGAYEQY
TRBV27	TRBJ1-5	ASSFRLSGPQH
TRBV29-1	TRBJ2-3	SVTAGPHYSTDTQY
TRBV6-6	TRBJ2-3	ASRYLAGGDTDTQY
TRBV29-1	TRBJ1-3	SVSTTGGSPMDTIY
TRBV7-3	TRBJ2-3	ASSPDQASTDTQY
TRBV6-5	TRBJ2-2	AIQPGQGRTGELF
TRBV5-4	TRBJ1-1	ASIGPGQGPGAF
TRBV4-3	TRBJ1-2	ASSQERGNYGYT
TRBV5-7	TRBJ1-6	ASSLRGHRYPNSPLH
TRBV6-5	TRBJ2-2	ASSYTQTAGAGELF
TRBV5-5	TRBJ1-1	ASSFGQSSWAF
TRBV7-2	TRBJ2-3	ASSPVGGATDTQY
TRBV2	TRBJ2-7	ASKTKGGFYEQY
TRBV18	TRBJ2-5	ASSPYRTDQETQY
TRBV6-5	TRBJ2-7	ASRDSSYEQY
TRBV18	TRBJ1-5	ASSTGTVPNQPQH
TRBV27	TRBJ2-3	ASSSYTPSTDTQY